The clone carrying this TCR beta chain was observed a few times. Its antigen is unidentified. V lost 6 bases to trimming and J lost 4 bases; unmatched junction nucleotides: 10. The CDR3 loop spans 14 amino acids. Germline V gene sequence: CDR1 DFQATT, CDR2 SNEGSKA (reference sequence). TCRdb reprocessed the reads with MiXCR, giving one entry per CDR3 protein. The sample consists of some 450,000 distinct CDR3 sequences, 30% to 40% of them appearing once. This sample was included in a study of T cell repertoires in cytomegalovirus infection. Across the study: Carrying CMV and the relevant HLA type showed in public TCR beta signatures.

Overall study findings and caveats: Totalled public TCR beta family frequency picked out people who carried CMV plus the relevant HLA. Ex vivo, HLA-C-restricted CMV-specific TCR beta clonotypes prevailed over the rest of the response.

J is TRBJ1-2 and V is TRBV20-1; 8 positions match TRBD1. Sequenced input: PBMCs. The TCR originated in a human donor in good health (CMV status not recorded). Some clones in this sample may be carry-over from other donors' samples. DNA for the CDR3: TGCAGTGCCAACCCTAGACAGGGGCTCTATGGCTACACCTTC. Translated, it gives CSANPRQGLYGYTF.